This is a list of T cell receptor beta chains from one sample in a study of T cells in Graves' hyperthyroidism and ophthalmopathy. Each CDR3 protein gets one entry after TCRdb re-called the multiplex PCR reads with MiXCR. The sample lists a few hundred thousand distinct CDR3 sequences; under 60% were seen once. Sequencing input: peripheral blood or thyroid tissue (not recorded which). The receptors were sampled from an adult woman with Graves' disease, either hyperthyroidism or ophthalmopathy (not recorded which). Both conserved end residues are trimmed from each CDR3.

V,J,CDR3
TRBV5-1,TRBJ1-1,ASSLYFRNTETF
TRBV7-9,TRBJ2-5,ASIRRDQETQY
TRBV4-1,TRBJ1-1,ASSQILGTGANTEAF
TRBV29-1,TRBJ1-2,SLEGSGT
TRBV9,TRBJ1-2,ASSVARGGRSYGYT
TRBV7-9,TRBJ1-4,ASSSPGGEKLF
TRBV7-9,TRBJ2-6,ASSGRGRGANVLT
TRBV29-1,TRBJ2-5,SVIIETQY
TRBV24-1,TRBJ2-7,ATSPRGVNEQY
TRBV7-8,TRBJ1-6,ASSHRGDSPLH
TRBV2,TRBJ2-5,ASKGLAGGSHQETQY
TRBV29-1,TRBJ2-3,SAGRDPADTQY
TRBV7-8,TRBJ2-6,ASSSSDPGRGLT
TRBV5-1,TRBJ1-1,ASSARHGPAEAF
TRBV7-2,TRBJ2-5,ASSLEVAGLETQY
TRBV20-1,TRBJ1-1,SATSGTSEAF
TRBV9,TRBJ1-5,ASSQGGTGRQPQH
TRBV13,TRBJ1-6,ASSLTATNSPLH
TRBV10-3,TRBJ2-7,AISYPGQEAYEQY
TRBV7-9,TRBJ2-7,ASSPAGTRYEQY